This T cell receptor beta chain was identified in a study of shared clonotypes between healthy human individuals. Study findings and constraints: Naive CD4 clonotypes overlapped across several donors at roughly 5.1%.

As concerns this clone: Its antigen is not known.

This CDR3 region has 14 residues. V shed 6 bases and J 6 bases; nucleotides not matched to a gene: 6. In germline, CDR1 is ENHRY, CDR2 SYGVKD. This table comes from immunoSEQ multiplex PCR, and its TCRdb copy is limited to in-frame clones, with some not included. Seen here are about 980,000 clones, less than 85% observed once, and the top ten hold approximately 1.5%. The source material was memory CD4+ T cells sorted from blood. Subset described: CD45RA-negative fraction. This chain joins TRBV10-3 and TRBJ1-5; 9 bases match TRBD1. The clonotype originates from a man aged 18 to 30 in good health. The CDR3 is CAISRDRDGQPQHF. CDR3 DNA: TGTGCCATCAGCAGGGACAGGGATGGTCAGCCCCAGCATTTT.